These 5 T cell receptor beta chains originate from one sample sequenced in a study of T cell repertoires in cytomegalovirus infection. TCRdb analysed the reads with MiXCR anew, one entry per CDR3 protein. The sample holds hundreds of thousands of distinct CDR3 sequences, about 24% seen once. Specimen: CD8+ T cells from PBMCs. These receptors were obtained from a human donor in good health (CMV status not recorded). Some clones in this sample may be carry-over from other donors' samples.

Points on this clonotype: A much larger clonotype is one base distant, so this may be a read error. The chain recombines TRBV28 with TRBJ2-7, with 7 bases identical to TRBD1. The CDR3 covers 16 residues. From germline, CDR1 is MDHEN and CDR2 SYDVKM. DNA for the CDR3: TGTGCCAGCAGTGCCCAAGGACAGGTCCGGGTCTACAAGCAGTACTTC. It yields the protein CASSAQGQVRVYKQYF.

Here the CDR3 DNA reads TGTGCCAGCAGCTTGGGGGGGGCGTCAACGTCACCCCTCCACTTT. Amino acids: CASSLGGASTSPLHF. The chain couples TRBV5-4 to TRBJ1-6, with D possibly TRBD1 on 6 matching bases. This CDR3 is 15 amino acids long. Trimming pared 0 bases from V and 10 bases from J, leaving 14 bases between. Germline CDR1 SGHNT, CDR2 YYREEE (reference sequence).

A few counts support this clonotype. The chain combines TRBV29-1 with TRBJ2-1, with D uncertain. Trimming cost V 3 bases and J 0 bases, with 18 bases left between them. CDR3 length: 17 residues. Germline values: CDR1 SQVTM, CDR2 ANQGSEA. The CDR3 nucleotides are TGCAGCGTTGAGGGTCCTCAGGCAACGGGCTCCTACAATGAGCAGTTCTTC. This codes for CSVEGPQATGSYNEQFF.

Note on this clonotype: A much larger clone lies a single base off, so this may be a read error. V gene TRBV4-3 combines with J gene TRBJ2-1, with a weak D call TRBD1 (6 bases). CDR1 is LGHNA and CDR2 is YSLEER in the germline V gene. The CDR3 consists of 13 residues. V was clipped by 2 bases and J by 8 bases, with 10 bases between them. The CDR3 DNA is TGCGCCAGCAGCCAACGGACAGACCATGAGCAGTTCTTC. Translation: CASSQRTDHEQFF.

The genes are TRBV29-1 and TRBJ2-3; TRBD2 matches at 14 bases. V lost 5 bases, J lost 1 base, and 11 bases stayed unmatched. There are 18 residues in the CDR3. Looked up from germline, CDR1 is SQVTM and CDR2 is ANQGSEA. CDR3 sequence reads: CSVTKRGLAGARTDTQYF. CDR3 sequence (DNA): TGCAGCGTTACTAAGAGGGGACTAGCGGGGGCTCGCACAGATACGCAGTATTTT.